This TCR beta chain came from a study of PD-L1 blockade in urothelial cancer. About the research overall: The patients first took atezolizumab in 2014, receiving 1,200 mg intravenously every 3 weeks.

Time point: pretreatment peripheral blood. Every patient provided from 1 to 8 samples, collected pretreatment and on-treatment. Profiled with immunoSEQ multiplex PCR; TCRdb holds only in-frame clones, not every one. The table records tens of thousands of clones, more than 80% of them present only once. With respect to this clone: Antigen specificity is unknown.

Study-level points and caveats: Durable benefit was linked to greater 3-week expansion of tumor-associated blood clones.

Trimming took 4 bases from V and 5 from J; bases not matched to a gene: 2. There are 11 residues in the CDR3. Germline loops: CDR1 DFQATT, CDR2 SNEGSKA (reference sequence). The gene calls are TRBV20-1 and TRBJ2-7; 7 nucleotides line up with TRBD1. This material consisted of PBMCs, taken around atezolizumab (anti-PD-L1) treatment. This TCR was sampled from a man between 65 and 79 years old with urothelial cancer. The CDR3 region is CSATGQNEQYF. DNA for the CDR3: TGCAGTGCTACGGGACAGAACGAGCAGTACTTC.